The clone carrying this TCR beta chain came up many times. TCRdb redid the calling of the 5' RACE reads with MiXCR, one entry per CDR3 protein. The sample shows some 500,000 distinct CDR3 sequences, roughly an eighth of them seen only once. This sample is part of a study of identical twins. The germline V gene has CDR1 SGDLS and CDR2 YYNGEE. This CDR3 is built from 14 residues. The ends were cut back, 4 bases at V and 4 bases at J, with 11 bases in the middle. Another study also made use of these data, one on yellow fever vaccine responses in identical twins.

This rearrangement joins TRBV9 to TRBJ2-2; D gene ambiguous. The sequenced material came from CD4+ T cells sorted from blood. This clonotype originated in a woman aged 18 to 35 in good health. CDR3 sequence: CASSLGVGTGELFF. The CDR3 region has the DNA TGTGCCAGCAGCCTCGGTGTCGGCACCGGGGAGCTGTTTTTT.